The 29 T cell receptor beta chains below all came from one sample that was sequenced in a study of blood T cell repertoires in COVID-19. The method was immunoSEQ multiplex PCR; TCRdb's version includes in-frame clones alone and lacks a portion of them. The sample includes fewer than 200,000 clones, approximately 89% of them seen just once. Sequencing was carried out using peripheral blood. Receptor source: a man in his forties or fifties with active or convalescent COVID-19.

The rearrangement links TRBV24-1 to TRBJ2-1, with 10 positions matching TRBD2. Germline V gene data show CDR1 as KGHDR and CDR2 as SFDVKD. Unmatched junction bases numbered 2, after V lost 4 bases and J lost 0 bases. This CDR3 is 16 amino acids long. DNA for the CDR3: TGTGCCACCAGTGAATCTAGCGGGGGCTCCTACAATGAGCAGTTCTTC. Protein product: CATSESSGGSYNEQFF.

CDR3 in DNA: TGTGCCAGCAGCTCGGGACTCCCTAATAGGGTCACAGATACGCAGTATTTT. It specifies CASSSGLPNRVTDTQYF. The chain combines TRBV5-5 with TRBJ2-3; possibly TRBD2 for D (6 bases). The CDR3 extends over 17 amino acids. Per germline, CDR1 SGHKS and CDR2 YYEKEE (reference sequence). Deletions cut 3 bases from V and 2 bases from J, with 19 bases between.

The CDR3 spells CASSSGLAGGQETQYF. DNA of the CDR3: TGTGCCAGCAGCTCCGGACTAGCGGGGGGCCAAGAGACCCAGTACTTC. This rearrangement joins TRBV7-9 to TRBJ2-5; 14 positions agree with TRBD2. The CDR3 covers 16 residues. J gave up 1 base and V 4 bases, and 2 bases lay outside the gene matches. The germline CDR1 and CDR2 sequences are SEHNR and FQNEAQ (reference sequence).

The rearrangement links TRBV30 to TRBJ2-2; 7 bases agree with TRBD1. CDR1 is GTSNPN, CDR2 SVGIG, per germline (reference sequence). The junction had 7 bases not matched to a gene; V was cut back by 8 bases and J by 4 bases. The CDR3 spans 13 residues. This chain's CDR3 is CALTGSFTGELFF. CDR3 bases: TGTGCCCTGACAGGGTCTTTCACCGGGGAGCTGTTTTTT.

This clone has just one count. The rearrangement links TRBV27 to TRBJ2-7, with TRBD1 identical over 8 bases. Germline lookup yields CDR1 MNHEY and CDR2 SMNVEV (reference sequence). This CDR3 has 12 residues. Germline trimming cut 10 bases from V and 3 bases from J; bases unmatched to any gene: 5. In DNA, the CDR3 is TGTGCCACCCGGACAGGGAGCTACGAGCAGTACTTC. It specifies CATRTGSYEQYF.

The chain carries TRBV20-1 and TRBJ1-5; 9 bases line up with TRBD1. The germline V gene encodes CDR1 DFQATT and CDR2 SNEGSKA (reference sequence). This CDR3 comprises 12 residues. J was trimmed by 11 bases and V by 3 bases; bases with no gene match: 5. CDR3 sequence: CSASGQGNAQHF. The CDR3 DNA follows: TGCAGTGCTAGTGGACAGGGGAACGCCCAGCATTTT.

The rearrangement uses TRBV20-1 and TRBJ1-1; tentatively, D is TRBD1 (5 bases). Germline lookup yields CDR1 DFQATT and CDR2 SNEGSKA (reference sequence). This CDR3 is 11 amino acids long. The V end lost 7 bases, the J end lost 3 bases, and 9 bases lay between the germline ends. CDR3 residues: CSVGGDTEAFF. For the CDR3, the DNA is TGCAGTGTAGGAGGGGACACTGAAGCTTTCTTT.

The rearrangement joins TRBV6-2 or TRBV6-3 to TRBJ1-1; D unclear. Germline-derived CDR1 and CDR2 are MNHEY and SVGEGT. The CDR3 loop spans 13 amino acids. The V and J ends lost 2 bases and 8 bases respectively, with 12 bases between them. The CDR3 DNA reads TGTGCCAGCAGTTACAATCCGGAGGGCGAAGCTTTCTTT. It encodes CASSYNPEGEAFF.

The chain joins TRBV9 to TRBJ1-5; D remains ambiguous. The CDR3 has 14 amino acids. V dropped 3 bases and J dropped 3 bases, with 10 bases sitting between them. The germline V gene has CDR1 SGDLS and CDR2 YYNGEE. CDR3 in DNA: TGTGCCAGCAGCGCAGGAAACAACAATCAGCCCCAGCATTTT. Amino acids: CASSAGNNNQPQHF.

The chain combines TRBV7-9 with TRBJ2-1; D might be TRBD2 (6 bases). CDR1 is SEHNR, CDR2 FQNEAQ, per germline (reference sequence). V shed 5 bases and J shed 9 bases, with 23 bases lying between them. This CDR3 contains 16 residues. CDR3 sequence (DNA): TGTGCCAGCAGCCCGAGCCTAGCGCCTTATGGTCTTGAGCAGTTCTTC. The encoded protein is CASSPSLAPYGLEQFF.

The chain has TRBV27 and TRBJ1-2; no clear D gene. Germline CDR1 reads MNHEY; CDR2 reads SMNVEV (reference sequence). Trimming cost V 3 bases and J 1 base, with 15 bases left between them. The CDR3 extends over 16 amino acids. Written as DNA, the CDR3 is TGTGCCAGCAGTTTTCTACCGGGTACTGATAACTATGGCTACACCTTC. Protein product: CASSFLPGTDNYGYTF.

This chain connects TRBV5-6 to TRBJ1-1, with TRBD1 matching 7 bases. CDR3 length: 14 residues. Germline V gives CDR1 SGHDT, CDR2 YYEEEE. After removal of 6 bases from V and 6 bases from J, the junction contained 11 bases not matched to a gene. The CDR3 sequence is CASKTQGSGPEAFF. CDR3 sequence (DNA): TGTGCCAGCAAGACACAGGGGAGCGGCCCTGAAGCTTTCTTT.

The rearrangement uses TRBV27 and TRBJ2-7; tentatively, D is TRBD1 (6 bases). The CDR3 spans 14 residues. Trimming cost V 5 bases and J 2 bases, with 13 bases left between them. Germline V CDR1 and CDR2: MNHEY, SMNVEV (reference sequence). The CDR3 DNA follows: TGTGCCAGCAGTCCCGGACAGCCCACCTACGAGCAGTACTTC. Encoded protein: CASSPGQPTYEQYF.

This sequence joins TRBV9 and TRBJ2-1; 8 positions agree with TRBD2. The ends lost 0 bases at V and 6 bases at J; junction bases unmatched: 11. CDR1 and CDR2 (germline): SGDLS, YYNGEE. The CDR3 consists of 17 residues. The CDR3, as DNA: TGTGCCAGCAGCGTAGACCTTAGTCGGGGGGGGCTCAATGAGCAGTTCTTC. Encoded protein: CASSVDLSRGGLNEQFF.

The chain has TRBV9 and TRBJ1-6; D not certain. The CDR3 has 14 amino acids. Germline loops: CDR1 SGDLS, CDR2 YYNGEE. The V gene lost 0 bases and the J gene lost 10 bases, with 11 bases spanning the gap. DNA for the CDR3: TGTGCCAGCAGCGTAGTGGAGGAGGGCTCACCCCTCCACTTT. The encoded protein is CASSVVEEGSPLHF.

This chain links TRBV5-1 with TRBJ2-5; the match to TRBD1 covers 7 bases. The CDR3 is 13 amino acids. The ends lost 7 bases at V and 1 base at J; junction bases unmatched: 4. Germline assignment: CDR1 SGHRS and CDR2 YFSETQ. Here the CDR3 DNA reads TGCGCCAGCCACCGGGACAGCCAAGAGACCCAGTACTTC. Translated, it gives CASHRDSQETQYF.

The J gene is TRBJ1-2, the V gene TRBV2; the D gene is possibly TRBD1 (6 bases). The V gene lost 6 bases and the J gene lost 4 bases, with 12 bases spanning the gap. Germline V gives CDR1 SNHLY, CDR2 FYNNEI. The CDR3 runs to 13 residues. Written as DNA, the CDR3 is TGTGCCAGCAGGAGGGGGTTCGGCTATGGCTACACCTTC. Protein: CASRRGFGYGYTF. The variable domain in full, completed from reference TRBV2 and TRBJ1-2, reads EPEVTQTPSHQVTQMGQEVILRCVPISNHLYFYWYRQILGQKVEFLVSFYNNEISEKSEIFDDQFSVERPDGSNFTLKIRSTKLEDSAMYFCASRRGFGYGYTFGSGTRLTVV.

The table lists this clone with a few counts. The J gene is TRBJ1-1, the V gene TRBV5-4; 8 bases match TRBD1. CDR3 length: 15 residues. The germline V gene encodes CDR1 SGHNT and CDR2 YYREEE (reference sequence). J was trimmed by 1 base and V by 4 bases; bases with no gene match: 6. As DNA, the CDR3 is TGTGCCAGCAGCCCTGGACAGGGCCGGAACACTGAAGCTTTCTTT. This encodes CASSPGQGRNTEAFF.

J is TRBJ1-1 and V is TRBV28; D gene unclear. This CDR3 spans 13 amino acids. The germline gives CDR1 MDHEN, CDR2 SYDVKM. Trimming took 3 bases from V and 7 from J, leaving 12 bases between them. CDR3 coding DNA: TGTGCCAGCAGTTTCAGCGGGAGGCTTGAAGCTTTCTTT. Translation: CASSFSGRLEAFF.

The V and J genes are TRBV9 and TRBJ2-7, with D possibly being TRBD2 (5 bases). CDR3 length: 14 residues. Germline CDR1 and CDR2: SGDLS and YYNGEE. Deletions cut 0 bases from V and 9 bases from J, with 16 bases between. The CDR3 DNA is TGTGCCAGCAGCGTAGAAGAGGGAACGGCTGTGCAGTACTTC. It translates to CASSVEEGTAVQYF.

This clone was detected once. The gene calls are TRBV30 and TRBJ1-1; D gene unclear. The CDR3 extends over 12 amino acids. Germline CDR1 and CDR2: GTSNPN and SVGIG (reference sequence). V dropped 4 bases and J dropped 0 bases, with 6 bases sitting between them. CDR3 coding DNA: TGTGCCTGGAACCACATGAACACTGAAGCTTTCTTT. Translation: CAWNHMNTEAFF.

The CDR3 bases are TGTGCCAGCAGCGCGAAGACAGGGAGGAACACTGAAGCTTTCTTT. Protein: CASSAKTGRNTEAFF. The V and J genes are TRBV9 and TRBJ1-1; TRBD1 agrees at 7 bases. Germline V lookup: CDR1 SGDLS, CDR2 YYNGEE. The CDR3 extends over 15 amino acids. The J segment lost 1 base and the V segment lost 3 bases, leaving 6 bases of the junction unmatched.

The chain employs TRBV7-2 and TRBJ1-5; 9 bases fit TRBD1. The V segment lost 2 bases and the J segment 11 bases; nucleotides outside the gene matches: 10. CDR1 and CDR2 from the germline V gene are SGHTA and FQGNSA. The CDR3 has 15 residues. Here the CDR3 DNA reads TGTGCCAGCAGCTTAATTTCTGGGACAGGGTTTGCCCAGCATTTT. Amino acids: CASSLISGTGFAQHF. Using reference TRBV7-2 and TRBJ1-5 for the parts outside the CDR3, the full variable domain is GAGVSQSPSNKVTEKGKDVELRCDPISGHTALYWYRQSLGQGLEFLIYFQGNSAPDKSGLPSDRFSAERTGGSVSTLTIQRTQQEDSAVYLCASSLISGTGFAQHFGDGTRLSIL.

The chain uses TRBV19 and TRBJ2-7; possibly TRBD1 for D (6 bases). CDR3 length: 12 residues. Germline CDR1 and CDR2: LNHDA and SQIVND (reference sequence). Trimming took 6 bases from V and 1 from J, leaving 7 bases between them. The CDR3 spells CASSGQSYEQYF. The DNA for the CDR3 is TGTGCCAGTAGCGGACAGTCCTACGAGCAGTACTTC.

The chain joins TRBV6-1 to TRBJ2-2; TRBD2 agrees at 12 bases. Trimming at V came to 0 bases and at J to 5 bases, leaving 7 bases not matched to a gene. CDR1 is MNHNS, CDR2 SASEGT, per germline. The CDR3 loop spans 18 amino acids. CDR3 nucleotides: TGTGCCAGCAGTGAAGCCCTAGCGGGGGGGCCTTCGACCGGGGAGCTGTTTTTT. Translated, it gives CASSEALAGGPSTGELFF.

The chain recombines TRBV7-6 with TRBJ2-1, with TRBD2 identical over 7 bases. The ends lost 5 bases at V and 8 bases at J; junction bases unmatched: 15. The CDR3 has 16 residues. Germline CDR1 and CDR2: SGHVS and FNYEAQ. The CDR3 bases are TGTGCCAGCAGCCACTTTTCCCCCGGGACTACGGATGAGCAGTTCTTC. It codes for CASSHFSPGTTDEQFF.

This chain joins TRBV18 and TRBJ1-5; D is possibly TRBD1 (5 bases). This CDR3 contains 14 residues. The germline V gene encodes CDR1 KGHSH and CDR2 LQKENI. The ends were cut back, 2 bases at V and 8 bases at J, with 13 bases in the middle. The CDR3 bases are TGTGCCAGCTCACCAGACGCAGGGAAGGAGCCCCAGCATTTT. Its translation is CASSPDAGKEPQHF. Full variable domain (outside the CDR3, taken from reference TRBV18 and TRBJ1-5): NAGVMQNPRHLVRRRGQEARLRCSPMKGHSHVYWYRQLPEEGLKFMVYLQKENIIDESGMPKERFSAEFPKEGPSILRIQQVVRGDSAAYFCASSPDAGKEPQHFGDGTRLSIL.

The rearrangement links TRBV3-1 (or the pseudogene TRBV3-2) to TRBJ2-3; TRBD2 agrees at 8 bases. Trimming at V came to 2 bases and at J to 0 bases, leaving 7 bases not matched to a gene. Germline V gives CDR1 LGHDT, CDR2 YNNKEL (reference sequence). The CDR3 length is 17 residues. The CDR3: CASSQNGGAASTDTQYF. CDR3 coding DNA: TGTGCCAGCAGCCAAAACGGGGGGGCTGCGAGCACAGATACGCAGTATTTT.

The genes are TRBV6-2 or TRBV6-3 and TRBJ1-5, with TRBD1 as a possible D gene (6 bases). Per germline, CDR1 MNHEY and CDR2 SVGEGT. This CDR3 is built from 17 residues. Trimming removed 1 base from V and 5 bases from J, with 18 bases in between. The CDR3 DNA reads as TGTGCCAGCAGTTACTGGCTCGGACAGCGCATTGATCAGCCCCAGCATTTT. It translates to CASSYWLGQRIDQPQHF.